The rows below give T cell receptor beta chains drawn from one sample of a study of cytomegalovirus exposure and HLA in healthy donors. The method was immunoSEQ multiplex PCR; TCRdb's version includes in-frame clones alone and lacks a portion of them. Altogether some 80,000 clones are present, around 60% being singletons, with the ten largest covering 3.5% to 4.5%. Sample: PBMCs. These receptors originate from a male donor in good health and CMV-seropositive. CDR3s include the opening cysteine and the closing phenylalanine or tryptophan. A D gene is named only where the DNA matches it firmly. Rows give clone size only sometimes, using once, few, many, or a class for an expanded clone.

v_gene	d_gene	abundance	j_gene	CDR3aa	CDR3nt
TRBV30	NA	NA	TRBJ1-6	CAWSGPGGNSPLHF	TGTGCCTGGAGCGGACCCGGGGGGAATTCACCCCTCCACTTT
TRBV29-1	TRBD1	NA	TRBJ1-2	CSGQGADGYTF	TGCAGCGGACAGGGGGCAGACGGCTACACCTTC
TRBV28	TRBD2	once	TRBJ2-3	CASSLQGLAGEDTQYF	TGTGCCAGCAGTTTACAAGGACTAGCGGGGGAAGATACGCAGTATTTT
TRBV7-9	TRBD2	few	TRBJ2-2	CASSSSGRVRTGELFF	TGTGCCAGCAGCTCTAGCGGGAGAGTACGGACCGGGGAGCTGTTTTTT
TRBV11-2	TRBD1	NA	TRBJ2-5	CASSLWGQGPRETQYF	TGTGCCAGCAGCTTATGGGGACAGGGGCCCAGGGAGACCCAGTACTTC
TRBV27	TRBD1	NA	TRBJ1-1	CASSFPGQLLLDTEAFF	TGTGCCAGCAGCTTTCCGGGACAGCTCCTCTTGGACACTGAAGCTTTCTTT
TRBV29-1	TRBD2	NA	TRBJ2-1	CSVSRASGGSNEQFF	TGCAGCGTCTCGCGGGCTAGCGGGGGTAGCAATGAGCAGTTCTTC
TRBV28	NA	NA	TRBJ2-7	CASTLPAGEQYF	TGTGCCAGCACCCTCCCAGCGGGCGAGCAGTACTTC
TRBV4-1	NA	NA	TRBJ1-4	CASSQGGQINEKLFF	TGCGCCAGCAGCCAGGGCGGACAGATTAATGAAAAACTGTTTTTT
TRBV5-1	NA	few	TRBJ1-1	CASSFEFRENTEAFF	TGCGCCAGCAGCTTCGAATTTCGGGAGAACACTGAAGCTTTCTTT
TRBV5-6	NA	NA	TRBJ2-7	CASSLAGGQQYF	TGTGCCAGCAGCTTGGCTGGGGGCCAGCAGTACTTC
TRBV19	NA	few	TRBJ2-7	CASSPDSSYSYEQYF	TGTGCCAGTAGCCCGGACAGCTCCTACTCCTACGAGCAGTACTTC
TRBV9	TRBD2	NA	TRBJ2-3	CASRPYSGVSTDTQYF	TGTGCCAGCAGACCCTATAGCGGGGTGAGCACAGATACGCAGTATTTT
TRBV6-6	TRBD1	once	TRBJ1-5	CASSYSGQGQPQHF	TGTGCCAGCAGTTATTCCGGACAGGGGCAGCCCCAGCATTTT
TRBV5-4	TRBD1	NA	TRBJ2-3	CASSWDSSSTDTQYF	TGTGCCAGCAGCTGGGACAGCTCAAGCACAGATACGCAGTATTTT
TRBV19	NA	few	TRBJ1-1	CASSREINTEAFF	TGTGCCAGTAGCAGGGAAATCAACACTGAAGCTTTCTTT
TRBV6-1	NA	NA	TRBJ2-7	CASSDGGRYEQYF	TGTGCCAGCAGTGACGGGGGGCGGTACGAGCAGTACTTC
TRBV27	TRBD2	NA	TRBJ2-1	CASSLGGEVYNEQFF	TGTGCCAGCAGTTTAGGGGGGGAGGTCTACAATGAGCAGTTCTTC
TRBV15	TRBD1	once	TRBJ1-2	CATSTHAPGQGYGYTF	TGTGCCACCAGCACCCACGCCCCGGGACAGGGCTATGGCTACACCTTC
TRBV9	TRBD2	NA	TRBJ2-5	CASSVVPGGETQYF	TGTGCCAGCAGCGTAGTCCCGGGGGGAGAGACCCAGTACTTC
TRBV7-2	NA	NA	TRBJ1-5	CASSLPGSRPQHF	TGTGCCAGCAGCCTGCCGGGGTCGCGGCCCCAGCATTTT
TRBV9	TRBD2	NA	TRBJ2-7	CASSGSGGASYEQYF	TGTGCCAGCAGCGGCTCGGGGGGGGCTTCCTACGAGCAGTACTTC
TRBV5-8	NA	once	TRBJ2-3	CASSLSKGVDTQYF	TGTGCCAGCAGCTTGAGTAAAGGGGTAGATACGCAGTATTTT
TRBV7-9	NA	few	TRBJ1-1	CSSSSQGAEAFF	TGTTCCAGCAGCTCACAGGGAGCTGAAGCTTTCTTT